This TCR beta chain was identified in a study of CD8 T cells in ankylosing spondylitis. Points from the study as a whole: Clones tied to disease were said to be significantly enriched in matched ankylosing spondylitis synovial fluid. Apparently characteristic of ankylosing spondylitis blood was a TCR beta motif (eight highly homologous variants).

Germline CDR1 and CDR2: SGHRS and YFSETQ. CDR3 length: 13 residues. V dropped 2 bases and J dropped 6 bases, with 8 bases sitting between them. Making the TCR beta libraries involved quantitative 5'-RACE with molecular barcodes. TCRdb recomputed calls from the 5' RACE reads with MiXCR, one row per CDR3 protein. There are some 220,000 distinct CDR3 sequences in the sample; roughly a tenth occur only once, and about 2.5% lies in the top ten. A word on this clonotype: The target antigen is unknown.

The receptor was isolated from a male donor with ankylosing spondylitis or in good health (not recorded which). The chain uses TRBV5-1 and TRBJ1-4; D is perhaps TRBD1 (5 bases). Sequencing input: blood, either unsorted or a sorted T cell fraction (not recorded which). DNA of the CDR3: TGCGCCAGCAGCTTTATAGGGGATGAAAAACTGTTTTTT. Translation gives CASSFIGDEKLFF.